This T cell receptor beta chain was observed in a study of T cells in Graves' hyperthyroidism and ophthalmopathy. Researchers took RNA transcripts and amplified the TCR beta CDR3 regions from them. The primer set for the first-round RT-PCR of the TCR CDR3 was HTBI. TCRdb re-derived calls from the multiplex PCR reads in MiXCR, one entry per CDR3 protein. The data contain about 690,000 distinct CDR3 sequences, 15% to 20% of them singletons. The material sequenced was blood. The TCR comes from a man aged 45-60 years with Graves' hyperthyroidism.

CDR3 bases: TGTGCCAGTAGCCGCCAGGGGTTTATGGCCGAGACCCAGTACTTC. Translation gives CASSRQGFMAETQYF. The rearrangement joins TRBV19 to TRBJ2-5; D may be TRBD1 (6 bases). Looked up from germline, CDR1 is LNHDA and CDR2 is SQIVND (reference sequence). CDR3 size: 15 residues. The V end lost 6 bases, the J end lost 5 bases, and 19 bases lay between the germline ends.